This T cell receptor (beta chain) was sequenced in a study of blood T cell repertoires in COVID-19. The Seattle site enrolled patients during active infection and followed them longitudinally. The J segment lost 2 bases and the V segment lost 4 bases, leaving 7 bases of the junction unmatched. Looked up from germline, CDR1 is LNHDA and CDR2 is SQIVND (reference sequence). The CDR3 is made up of 17 amino acids. The table came from immunoSEQ multiplex PCR; TCRdb's copy has only in-frame clones and leaves some out. Of 450,000 or so clones listed, 70% to 90% are singletons. This sequence was found in a man younger than 35 with COVID-19, enrolled during active disease. The V call is TRBV19, the J call TRBJ2-2, with 10 bases fitting TRBD2. Material: peripheral blood. CDR3 protein: CASSRGAGGLNTGELFF. Here the CDR3 DNA reads TGTGCCAGTAGTAGGGGAGCGGGAGGGCTAAACACCGGGGAGCTGTTTTTT.